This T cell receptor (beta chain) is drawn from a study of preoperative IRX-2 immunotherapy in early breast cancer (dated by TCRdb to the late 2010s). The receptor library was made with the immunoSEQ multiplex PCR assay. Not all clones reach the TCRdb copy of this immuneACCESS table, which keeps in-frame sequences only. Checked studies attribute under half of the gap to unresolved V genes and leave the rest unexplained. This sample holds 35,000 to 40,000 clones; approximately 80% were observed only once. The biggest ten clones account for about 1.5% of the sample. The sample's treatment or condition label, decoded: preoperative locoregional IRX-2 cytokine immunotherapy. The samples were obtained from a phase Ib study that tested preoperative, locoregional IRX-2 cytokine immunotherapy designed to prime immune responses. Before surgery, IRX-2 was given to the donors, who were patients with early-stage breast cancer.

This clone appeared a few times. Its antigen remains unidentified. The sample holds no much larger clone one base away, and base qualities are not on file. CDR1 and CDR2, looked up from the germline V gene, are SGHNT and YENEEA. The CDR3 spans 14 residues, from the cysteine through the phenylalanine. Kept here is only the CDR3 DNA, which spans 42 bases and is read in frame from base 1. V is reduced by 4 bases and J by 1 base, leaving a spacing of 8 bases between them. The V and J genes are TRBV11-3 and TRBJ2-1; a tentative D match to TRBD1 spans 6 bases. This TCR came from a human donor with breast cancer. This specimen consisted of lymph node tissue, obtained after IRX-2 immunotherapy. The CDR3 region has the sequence CASSSQGSYNEQFF. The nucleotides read TGTGCCAGCAGCTCCCAGGGGTCCTACAATGAGCAGTTCTTC.